The sequence of this TCR beta chain was determined in a study of blood T cell repertoires in COVID-19 (dated by TCRdb to between 2020 and 2021). Some background on the complete study: The collaborator samples originated in the United States, Italy and Spain and spanned the acute and convalescent phases of COVID-19. The repertoires were made available in a free public database intended to serve as a resource for research on the immune response to SARS-CoV-2. Sample metadata almost always included a de-identified subject ID, COVID-19 status, age in years and sex. Where available, HLA class I and class II types were taken from metadata supplied by the sample provider and were not determined by assay-based typing. Samples were obtained from the ongoing ImmuneRACE study (first 160 participants) and from 1,254 subjects provided by 6 global collaborators. The prospective study material was composed of cDNA or gDNA derived from T cells, B-cell-depleted T cells, or PBMCs. Deeply sampled blood TCRbeta repertoires from subjects exposed to, actively infected with, or recovered from COVID-19 were included in the dataset.

Study-wide conclusions, independent of this receptor: How much clinical and demographic metadata was included differed by source and by participant, and the metadata was provided uncurated.

TCRbeta CDR3 regions were amplified from genomic DNA using the immunoSEQ Assay, a bias-controlled multiplex PCR. Regarding the original processing steps: The number of nucleated cells in each sample was estimated from the amplification of reference gene primers within the assay. To quantify the absolute abundance of each unique TCRbeta CDR3 rearrangement, sequence reads were collapsed and filtered. For each sample, productive Simpson clonality was calculated as the square root of Simpson's diversity index across productive rearrangements. In its TCRdb copy, this immuneACCESS table keeps in-frame sequences only and misses some clones. Where compared with another copy, unresolved V genes explain less than half of these, and the others have no known cause. The V and J calls and clone size are taken from that table; D and trimming were inferred from the DNA. This sample lists about 53,000 clones; 80% to 90% were detected once. 2.5% to 3% of the sample belongs to the ten largest clones.

This clone has only one observation. Its antigen remains undetermined. No much larger clonotype is one base removed from it; base qualities were not supplied. Collaborating institutions collected whole blood in K2EDTA tubes following their own protocols. For TCRbeta analysis, collaborator samples were shipped as frozen whole blood, as isolated PBMCs, or as DNA extracted from either sample type. Via the germline V gene, CDR1 is SGHRS and CDR2 YFSETQ. There are 15 amino acids in the CDR3, from cysteine to phenylalanine inclusive. Solely the CDR3 DNA is kept, with 45 bases framed from the first base. Germline trimming amounts to 5 bases on V and 7 bases on J, with 7 as the count of junction bases outside the gene matches.

The sample taken for sequencing was peripheral blood. This chain joins TRBV5-1 to TRBJ2-1, and TRBD1 aligns with 12 junction nucleotides. This clonotype was sampled from an older man with acute or convalescent COVID-19. The DNA reads as follows: TGCGCCAGCAGGTCCGGGACAGGGGGCGAGAATGAGCAGTTCTTC. It translates as CASRSGTGGENEQFF.